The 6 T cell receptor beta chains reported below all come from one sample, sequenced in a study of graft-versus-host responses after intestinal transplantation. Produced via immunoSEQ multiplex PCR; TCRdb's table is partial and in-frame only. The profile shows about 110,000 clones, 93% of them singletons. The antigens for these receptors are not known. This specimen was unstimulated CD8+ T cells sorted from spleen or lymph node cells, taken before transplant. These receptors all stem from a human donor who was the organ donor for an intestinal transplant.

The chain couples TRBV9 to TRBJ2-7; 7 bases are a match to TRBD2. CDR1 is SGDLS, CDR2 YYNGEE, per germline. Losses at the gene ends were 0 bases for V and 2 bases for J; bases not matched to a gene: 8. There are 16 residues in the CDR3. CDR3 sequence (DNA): TGTGCCAGCAGCGTAGAGCCCTTTCGGGAGGCCTACGAGCAGTACTTC. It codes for CASSVEPFREAYEQYF.

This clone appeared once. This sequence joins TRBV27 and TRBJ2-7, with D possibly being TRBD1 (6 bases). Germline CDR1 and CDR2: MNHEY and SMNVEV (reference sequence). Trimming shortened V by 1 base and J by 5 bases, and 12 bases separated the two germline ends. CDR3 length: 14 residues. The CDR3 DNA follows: TGTGCCAGCAGTTTATTGGGGGCCATACACGAGCAGTACTTC. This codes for CASSLLGAIHEQYF.

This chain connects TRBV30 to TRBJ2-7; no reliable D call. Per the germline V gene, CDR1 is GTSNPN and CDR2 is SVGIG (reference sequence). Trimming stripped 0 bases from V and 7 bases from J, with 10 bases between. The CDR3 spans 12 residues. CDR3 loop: CAWSVVGVEQYF. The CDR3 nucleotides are TGTGCCTGGAGTGTTGTGGGCGTTGAGCAGTACTTC.

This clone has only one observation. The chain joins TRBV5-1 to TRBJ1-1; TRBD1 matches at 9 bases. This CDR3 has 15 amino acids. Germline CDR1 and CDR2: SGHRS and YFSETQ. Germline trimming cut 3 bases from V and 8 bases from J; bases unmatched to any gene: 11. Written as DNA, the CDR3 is TGCGCCAGCAGCTCGTGGGACAGGGTAGGTGAGGAAGCTTTCTTT. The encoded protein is CASSSWDRVGEEAFF.

For the CDR3, the DNA is TGTGCCAGCAGCCAAGATCTGGTGAGCTCCTACAATGAGCAGTTCTTC. Encoded protein: CASSQDLVSSYNEQFF. The chain employs TRBV4-2 and TRBJ2-1; D is unclear. Trimming stripped 0 bases from V and 0 bases from J, with 9 bases between. This CDR3 comprises 16 residues. The V gene's germline CDR1 is LGHNA and CDR2 YNFKEQ.

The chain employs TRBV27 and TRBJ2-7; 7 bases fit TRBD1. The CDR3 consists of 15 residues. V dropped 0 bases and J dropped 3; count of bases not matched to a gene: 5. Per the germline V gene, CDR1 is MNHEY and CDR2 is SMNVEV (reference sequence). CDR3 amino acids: CASSLSAGTVYEQYF. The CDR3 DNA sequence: TGTGCCAGCAGTTTATCGGCCGGGACAGTCTACGAGCAGTACTTC.